This T cell receptor (beta chain) was recorded in a study of T cell changes during pregnancy in multiple sclerosis. The CDR3 totals 14 residues. Between the trimmed V and J ends, which lost 6 bases and 1 base, there was a span of 12 bases. The germline V gene has CDR1 MNHEY and CDR2 SMNVEV (reference sequence). Repertoires were generated with immunoSEQ multiplex PCR, while TCRdb's copy carries only in-frame clones and drops some. The sample contains over 55,000 clones, around 87% of which appear only once. Material: peripheral blood from another person, used as feeder cells. The sequence was obtained from a human donor whose cells served as feeder cells for cultures in a pregnancy study. This chain links TRBV27 with TRBJ1-1, with a possible D match to TRBD1 (5 bases). CDR3 sequence: CASRIDSGNTEAFF. The CDR3 DNA is TGTGCCAGCAGGATTGACAGCGGGAACACTGAAGCTTTCTTT.